This TCR beta chain was sequenced in a study of T cell clonality in common variable immunodeficiency. TCRdb keeps only in-frame clones here, not all; method: immunoSEQ multiplex PCR. This sample comprises 35,000 to 50,000 clones, none seen once only. In its sample, this clone was seen many times. Sequencing ends 3 residues short of the CDR3 end; the germline J gene provides the rest. Germline loops: CDR1 GTSNPN, CDR2 SVGIG (reference sequence). This CDR3 contains 13 residues. V dropped 0 bases and J dropped 3 bases, with 8 bases sitting between them. This receptor was taken from a person between 18 and 75 years old in good health. The chain links TRBV30 to TRBJ1-1, with D maybe TRBD1 (6 bases). The sequenced sample consisted of peripheral blood mononuclear cells. CDR3 bases read: TGTGCCTGGAGTGTGGGGGCGTACACTGAA. This codes for CAWSVGAYTE. The full CDR3 sequence reads CAWSVGAYTEAFF.